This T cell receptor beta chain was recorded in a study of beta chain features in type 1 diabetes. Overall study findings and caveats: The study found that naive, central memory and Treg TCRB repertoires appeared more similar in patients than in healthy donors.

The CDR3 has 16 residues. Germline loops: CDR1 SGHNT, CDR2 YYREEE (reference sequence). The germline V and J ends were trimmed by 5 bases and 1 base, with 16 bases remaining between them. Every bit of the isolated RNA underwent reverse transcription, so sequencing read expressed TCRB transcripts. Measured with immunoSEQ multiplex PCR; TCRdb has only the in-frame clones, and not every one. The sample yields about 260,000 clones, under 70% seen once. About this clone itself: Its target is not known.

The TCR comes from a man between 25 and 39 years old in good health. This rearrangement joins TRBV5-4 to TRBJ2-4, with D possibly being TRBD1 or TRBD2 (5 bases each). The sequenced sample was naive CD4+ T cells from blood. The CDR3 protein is CASRATGREAKNIQYF. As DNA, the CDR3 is TGTGCCAGCAGAGCAACGGGGCGTGAGGCCAAAAACATTCAGTACTTC.